This T cell receptor beta chain was identified during a study of blood T cells in healthy people across ages. This clonotype was detected only a few times. This CDR3 comprises 13 residues. CDR1 is SQVTM, CDR2 ANQGSEA, per germline. V lost 5 bases, J lost 5 bases, and 15 bases lay in between. Alongside a J-beta primer mix, a sample-barcoded 5' primer served in a second PCR lasting roughly 7 to 12 cycles. TCRdb used MiXCR to reprocess the 5' RACE reads, holding one entry per CDR3 protein. The sample contains over 1,300,000 distinct CDR3 sequences, around 59% of which appear only once. The chain combines TRBV29-1 with TRBJ1-2; D is uncertain. The sequence came from a man aged 18 to 30 in good health. Sequencing was carried out using blood. CDR3 bases: TGCAGCGTTCTATCAGGAAACCAATATGGCTACACCTTC. Translation gives CSVLSGNQYGYTF.